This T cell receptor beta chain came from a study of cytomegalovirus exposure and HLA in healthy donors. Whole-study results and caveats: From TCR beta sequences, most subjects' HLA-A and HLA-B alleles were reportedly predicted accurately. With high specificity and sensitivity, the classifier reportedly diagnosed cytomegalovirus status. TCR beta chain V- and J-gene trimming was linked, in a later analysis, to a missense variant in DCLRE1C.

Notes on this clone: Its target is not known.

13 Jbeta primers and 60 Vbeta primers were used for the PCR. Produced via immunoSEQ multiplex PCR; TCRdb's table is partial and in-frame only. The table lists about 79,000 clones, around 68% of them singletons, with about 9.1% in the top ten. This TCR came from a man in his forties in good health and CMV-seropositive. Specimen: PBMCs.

For the CDR3, the DNA is TGCGCCAGCAGTGAGTCGGCAGGGGGAAGCACCGGGGAGCTGTTTTTT. This codes for CASSESAGGSTGELFF. The chain employs TRBV10-1 and TRBJ2-2; 7 nucleotides align to TRBD1. J was trimmed by 4 bases and V by 0 bases; bases with no gene match: 5. The germline V gene has CDR1 WNHNN and CDR2 SYGVQD (reference sequence). This CDR3 has 16 amino acids.